This TCR beta chain was retrieved from a study of response to subunit inactivated influenza vaccine. Findings and caveats of the study: It was suggested by the authors that few new T cells are recruited by each seasonal influenza vaccination.

A word on this clonotype: Its specificity is unknown.

The J segment lost 9 bases and the V segment lost 5 bases, leaving 11 bases of the junction unmatched. This CDR3 is 15 amino acids long. The germline CDR1 and CDR2 sequences are SEHNR and FQNEAQ (reference sequence). Each CDR3 protein gets one entry after TCRdb re-called the RT-PCR reads with MiXCR. Counted here are hundreds of thousands of distinct CDR3 sequences, around 14% occurring once; the ten biggest clones make up 11%. The rearrangement links TRBV7-9 to TRBJ2-4; TRBD1 aligns across 9 bases. The specimen comprised PBMCs from blood, sampled less than 13 days after vaccination. The TCR originated in a man aged 45-65 years who received an inactivated influenza vaccine. The CDR3 DNA reads as TGTGCCAGCAGCCCATGGGACAGGGTCGGAGTCATTCAGTACTTC. Translated: CASSPWDRVGVIQYF. The whole variable domain, filled in from reference TRBV7-9 and TRBJ2-4, reads DTGVSQNPRHKITKRGQNVTFRCDPISEHNRLYWYRQTLGQGPEFLTYFQNEAQLEKSRLLSDRFSAERPKGSFSTLEIQRTEQGDSAMYLCASSPWDRVGVIQYFGAGTRLSVL.